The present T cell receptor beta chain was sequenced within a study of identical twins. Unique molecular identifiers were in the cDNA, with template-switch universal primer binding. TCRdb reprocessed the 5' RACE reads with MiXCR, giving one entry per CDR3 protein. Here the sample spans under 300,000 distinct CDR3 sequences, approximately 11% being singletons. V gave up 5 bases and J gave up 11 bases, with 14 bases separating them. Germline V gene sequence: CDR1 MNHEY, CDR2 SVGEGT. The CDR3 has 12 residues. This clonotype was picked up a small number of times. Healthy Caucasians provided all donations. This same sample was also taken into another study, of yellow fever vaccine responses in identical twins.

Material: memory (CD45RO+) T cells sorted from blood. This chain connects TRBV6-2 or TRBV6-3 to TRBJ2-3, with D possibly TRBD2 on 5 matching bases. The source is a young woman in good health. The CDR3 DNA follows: TGTGCCAGCAGTCCTCCCCCCGGGATGCAGTATTTT. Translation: CASSPPPGMQYF.